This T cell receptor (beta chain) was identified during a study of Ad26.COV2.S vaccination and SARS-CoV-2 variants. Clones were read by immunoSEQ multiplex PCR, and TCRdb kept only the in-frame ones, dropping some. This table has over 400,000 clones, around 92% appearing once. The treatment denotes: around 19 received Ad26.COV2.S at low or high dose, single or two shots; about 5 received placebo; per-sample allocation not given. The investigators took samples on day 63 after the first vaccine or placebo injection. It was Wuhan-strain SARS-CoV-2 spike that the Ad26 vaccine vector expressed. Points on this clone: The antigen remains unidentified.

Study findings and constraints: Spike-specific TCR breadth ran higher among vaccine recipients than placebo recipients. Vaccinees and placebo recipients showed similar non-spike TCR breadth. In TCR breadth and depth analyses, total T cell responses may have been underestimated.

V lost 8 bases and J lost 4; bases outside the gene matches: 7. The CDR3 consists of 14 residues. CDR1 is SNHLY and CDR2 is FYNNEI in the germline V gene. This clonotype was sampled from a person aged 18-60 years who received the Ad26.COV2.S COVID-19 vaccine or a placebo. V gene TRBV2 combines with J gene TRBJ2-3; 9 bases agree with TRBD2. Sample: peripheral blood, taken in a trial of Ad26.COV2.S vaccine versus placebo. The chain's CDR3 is CASVMLAGSDTQYF. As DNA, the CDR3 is TGTGCCAGCGTAATGCTAGCGGGGTCAGATACGCAGTATTTT.